The 30 T cell receptor beta chains below come from one sample, sequenced in a study of shared clonotypes between healthy human individuals. Assay: immunoSEQ multiplex PCR; the TCRdb copy retains only in-frame clones and omits some. This table holds around 2.3 million clones, approximately 96% found once. Sample: naive CD4+ T cells sorted from blood. The subset here: CD45RA+ positively selected. Receptors were obtained from a man younger than 30 in good health.

The chain carries TRBV29-1 and TRBJ2-7, with D possibly TRBD1 on 5 matching bases. V lost 5 bases to trimming and J lost 3 bases, with 11 bases between them. CDR1 and CDR2 from the germline V gene are SQVTM and ANQGSEA. This CDR3 contains 12 residues. CDR3: CSVRQKDYEQYF. Here the CDR3 DNA reads TGCAGCGTTAGACAGAAAGACTACGAGCAGTACTTC.

The V call is TRBV6-1, the J call TRBJ1-5; D unresolved. Germline V gives CDR1 MNHNS, CDR2 SASEGT. There are 13 residues in the CDR3. V was trimmed by 6 bases and J by 0 bases, leaving 6 bases between them. DNA for the CDR3: TGTGCCAGCAGCTACATTAGCAATCAGCCCCAGCATTTT. This gives the protein CASSYISNQPQHF.

The V call is TRBV15, the J call TRBJ2-7; D is undetermined. This CDR3 is built from 16 residues. Germline V gene sequence: CDR1 LNHNV, CDR2 YYDKDF (reference sequence). V was shortened by 0 bases and J by 5 bases, with 17 bases between the two germline ends. Written as DNA, the CDR3 is TGTGCCACCAGCAGAGATCGCCAGGCCCAGGTCCACGAGCAGTACTTC. This gives the protein CATSRDRQAQVHEQYF.

The J gene is TRBJ2-5, the V gene TRBV5-1; 12 bases are shared with TRBD2. CDR1 and CDR2 (germline): SGHRS, YFSETQ. The CDR3 loop spans 21 amino acids. Germline trimming cut 0 bases from V and 5 bases from J; bases unmatched to any gene: 20. The CDR3 loop reads CASSLASGLTSGGGYRETQYF. CDR3 bases: TGCGCCAGCAGCTTGGCGTCCGGGTTGACTAGCGGGGGAGGATACCGGGAGACCCAGTACTTC.

The V and J genes are TRBV11-2 and TRBJ2-5; TRBD1 matches 10 bases. Trimming cost V 1 base and J 5 bases; bases outside gene matches: 10. CDR1 is SGHAT and CDR2 is FQNNGV in the germline V gene. This CDR3 region has 17 residues. The CDR3 DNA sequence: TGTGCCAGCAGCTTAGTTTGGGGACAGGGGAGATGGGAGACCCAGTACTTC. Translating gives CASSLVWGQGRWETQYF.

The gene calls are TRBV4-1 and TRBJ2-1; 8 nucleotides match TRBD2. This CDR3 has 16 residues. With V trimmed by 4 bases and J by 1 base, 6 bases remained unmatched. Germline V gene lookup returns CDR1 MGHRA and CDR2 YSYEKL. CDR3 bases: TGCGCCAGCAGCCTCCTTCTAGCGGGTTCCTACAATGAGCAGTTCTTC. Its translation: CASSLLLAGSYNEQFF.

On this clone: The same CDR3 is also encoded by other DNA sequences in this sample. V and J are TRBV5-6 and TRBJ2-3; 7 nucleotides match TRBD2. The CDR3 spans 15 residues. Germline values: CDR1 SGHDT, CDR2 YYEEEE. V shed 1 base, J shed 0 bases, and the junction held 2 bases outside the gene matches. Written as DNA, the CDR3 is TGTGCCAGCAGCTTGACCGGGGGGAGCACAGATACGCAGTATTTT. Its protein is CASSLTGGSTDTQYF.

This clone was seen a single time. The CDR3 protein is CASSLGDDRFFSYNSPLHF. CDR3 DNA: TGCGCCAGCAGCTTGGGGGATGACAGGTTTTTCTCCTATAATTCACCCCTCCACTTT. This chain joins TRBV5-1 and TRBJ1-6, with a possible D match to TRBD1 (6 bases). Trimming removed 0 bases at V and 0 bases at J, with 16 bases between. The germline V gene encodes CDR1 SGHRS and CDR2 YFSETQ. The CDR3 runs to 19 residues.

The chain has TRBV6-1 and TRBJ2-7; 7 nucleotides line up with TRBD1. Germline V CDR1 and CDR2: MNHNS, SASEGT. This CDR3 has 14 amino acids. J gave up 2 bases and V 8 bases, and 9 bases lay outside the gene matches. CDR3 DNA sequence: TGTGCCAGCCTTCCTTGGGACAGCACCTACGAGCAGTACTTC. Its translation: CASLPWDSTYEQYF.

Concerning this clone: Other DNA sequences in this sample translate to the same CDR3. The chain has TRBV4-1 and TRBJ2-5, with D perhaps TRBD2 (6 bases). The germline V gene has CDR1 MGHRA and CDR2 YSYEKL. The CDR3 runs 15 residues. Trimming took 4 bases from V and 1 from J, leaving 13 bases between them. The CDR3 DNA sequence: TGCGCCAGCAGCCGATTGGCGGGAACCCAAGAGACCCAGTACTTC. Amino acid sequence: CASSRLAGTQETQYF.

V is TRBV27 and J is TRBJ1-4, with 9 bases aligning to TRBD1. There are 15 residues in the CDR3. Trimming cost V 5 bases and J 7 bases; bases outside gene matches: 8. The V gene's germline CDR1 is MNHEY and CDR2 SMNVEV (reference sequence). The CDR3 nucleotides read TGTGCCAGCAGTACCCTGGGACAGGGAGCTGAAAAACTGTTTTTT. It yields the protein CASSTLGQGAEKLFF. The full variable domain, completed using reference TRBV27 and TRBJ1-4, is EAQVTQNPRYLITVTGKKLTVTCSQNMNHEYMSWYRQDPGLGLRQIYYSMNVEVTDKGDVPEGYKVSRKEKRNFPLILESPSPNQTSLYFCASSTLGQGAEKLFFGSGTQLSVL.

DNA for the CDR3: TGTGCCAGCAGGTCGGGACAGGGATCTGGCTACACCTTC. It is translated as CASRSGQGSGYTF. The chain joins TRBV6-1 to TRBJ1-2, with 9 nucleotides matching TRBD1. The V gene's germline CDR1 is MNHNS and CDR2 SASEGT. Trimming removed 6 bases from V and 7 bases from J; junction bases left unmatched: 6. The CDR3 has 13 amino acids.

The genes are TRBV27 and TRBJ2-1, with TRBD2 identical over 9 bases. Germline V gives CDR1 MNHEY, CDR2 SMNVEV (reference sequence). V shed 5 bases, J shed 6 bases, and the junction held 26 bases outside the gene matches. The CDR3 loop spans 21 amino acids. Here the CDR3 DNA reads TGTGCCAGCAGTCCCGAAGGGGGCGGGGGGGCCGATATACTGCACGGCAATGAGCAGTTCTTC. Encoded protein: CASSPEGGGGADILHGNEQFF.

Regarding this clone: The sample contains more than one DNA sequence encoding this CDR3. The CDR3 spells CASSPPEQETQYF. The CDR3 DNA sequence: TGTGCCAGCTCACCACCGGAGCAAGAGACCCAGTACTTC. This sequence joins TRBV18 and TRBJ2-5; D remains unclear. The CDR3 is 13 amino acids. The germline gives CDR1 KGHSH, CDR2 LQKENI. Trimming stripped 0 bases from V and 2 bases from J, with 4 bases between.

The genes are TRBV6-6 and TRBJ2-6; D is unresolved. Germline V gives CDR1 MNHNY, CDR2 SVGAGI (reference sequence). The CDR3 length is 14 residues. V dropped 4 bases and J dropped 2 bases, with 6 bases sitting between them. CDR3 in amino acids: CASSSETGANVLTF. The CDR3 coding sequence is TGTGCCAGCAGTTCGGAGACTGGGGCCAACGTCCTGACTTTC.

The rearrangement uses TRBV10-1 and TRBJ2-1; unclear D gene. This CDR3 has 15 residues. Trimming removed 8 bases at V and 1 base at J, with 15 bases between. Germline-derived CDR1 and CDR2 are WNHNN and SYGVQD (reference sequence). DNA for the CDR3: TGCGCCAGCTTGGCTTTGGCGGAGTCCTACAATGAGCAGTTCTTC. This sequence encodes CASLALAESYNEQFF.

The chain recombines TRBV4-3 with TRBJ2-7; 9 nucleotides align to TRBD1. Germline V lookup: CDR1 LGHNA, CDR2 YSLEER. This CDR3 has 14 residues. Trimming cost V 3 bases and J 4 bases; bases outside gene matches: 4. The chain's CDR3 is CASSQTGGGYEQYF. The CDR3 nucleotides read TGCGCCAGCAGCCAGACAGGGGGAGGGTACGAGCAGTACTTC.

The chain has TRBV27 and TRBJ2-7; D not resolved. Trimming removed 10 bases at V and 5 bases at J, with 27 bases between. The CDR3 runs 16 residues. CDR1 and CDR2 from the germline V gene are MNHEY and SMNVEV (reference sequence). DNA of the CDR3: TGTGCCACCCGTGCCCCCACGGGCCAATTAAACCACGAGCAGTACTTC. This sequence encodes CATRAPTGQLNHEQYF.

The rearrangement joins TRBV6-1 to TRBJ1-4; TRBD1 is a possible D gene (6 bases). The CDR3 has 15 amino acids. Trimming removed 5 bases from V and 5 bases from J, with 15 bases in between. Germline V gene data show CDR1 as MNHNS and CDR2 as SASEGT. For the CDR3, the DNA is TGTGCCAGCAGTACGGGGGGAGACAGGAATGAAAAACTGTTTTTT. Amino acid sequence: CASSTGGDRNEKLFF.

The V and J genes are TRBV5-1 and TRBJ1-1; unclear D gene. V was pared by 2 bases and J by 10 bases, with 12 bases between. Germline loops: CDR1 SGHRS, CDR2 YFSETQ. The CDR3 is 12 residues long. In nucleotides, the CDR3 is TGCGCCAGCAGCTTCGATGGACTAGGAGCTTTCTTT. Protein: CASSFDGLGAFF.

The rearrangement uses TRBV6-6 and TRBJ1-6; perhaps TRBD1 as D (6 bases). The CDR3 covers 16 residues. Looked up from germline, CDR1 is MNHNY and CDR2 is SVGAGI (reference sequence). V lost 5 bases to trimming and J lost 6 bases, with 17 bases between them. The CDR3 sequence: CASSPPGGGVNSPLHF. DNA of the CDR3: TGTGCCAGCAGTCCACCGGGAGGGGGTGTTAATTCACCCCTCCACTTT.

This rearrangement joins TRBV6-5 to TRBJ1-4; D might be TRBD1 (5 bases). Germline CDR1 reads MNHEY; CDR2 reads SVGAGI. CDR3 size: 15 residues. The V end lost 0 bases, the J end lost 8 bases, and 13 bases lay between the germline ends. CDR3 sequence: CASSYSTQGSEKLFF. CDR3 in DNA: TGTGCCAGCAGTTACTCGACTCAGGGAAGCGAAAAACTGTTTTTT.

CDR3 region: CASSLSGGTSSSPLHF. In DNA form, the CDR3 reads TGTGCCAGCAGTTTATCTGGCGGGACATCGAGTTCACCCCTCCACTTT. The chain uses TRBV27 and TRBJ1-6, with D tentatively TRBD1 (6 bases). Germline V lookup: CDR1 MNHEY, CDR2 SMNVEV (reference sequence). V dropped 0 bases and J dropped 9 bases, with 15 bases sitting between them. The CDR3 is 16 amino acids.

This sequence joins TRBV19 and TRBJ2-1, with D possibly TRBD1 on 6 matching bases. CDR1 is LNHDA and CDR2 is SQIVND in the germline V gene (reference sequence). This CDR3 is 14 amino acids long. V lost 7 bases, J lost 2 bases, and 12 bases lay in between. CDR3 DNA: TGTGCCAGTAACGTCAGGGGACCCTACAATGAGCAGTTCTTC. It specifies CASNVRGPYNEQFF.

V and J are TRBV6-1 and TRBJ2-4, with TRBD2 matching 7 bases. The germline V gene has CDR1 MNHNS and CDR2 SASEGT. V lost 10 bases and J lost 8; bases outside the gene matches: 8. The CDR3 consists of 12 residues. The CDR3 region has the DNA TGTGCCACCCGGAGAGGGAGGGACATTCAGTACTTC. Translated, it gives CATRRGRDIQYF.

The rearrangement uses TRBV7-2 and TRBJ1-4; D gene uncertain. Trimming stripped 4 bases from V and 6 bases from J, with 15 bases between. CDR3 length: 15 residues. Germline lookup yields CDR1 SGHTA and CDR2 FQGNSA. This CDR3 is CASSSDSGPDEKLFF. As DNA, the CDR3 is TGTGCCAGCAGCTCCGACTCCGGGCCGGATGAAAAACTGTTTTTT.

The CDR3 sequence is CALGGGTEAFF. The CDR3 DNA sequence: TGTGCTCTTGGGGGGGGCACTGAAGCTTTCTTT. The chain carries TRBV30 and TRBJ1-1; possible D gene TRBD1, 5 bases. The germline V gene encodes CDR1 GTSNPN and CDR2 SVGIG (reference sequence). The CDR3 covers 11 residues. Based on the CDR3 plus reference TRBV30 and TRBJ1-1, the full variable domain is SQTIHQWPATLVQPVGSPLSLECTVEGTSNPNLYWYRQAAGRGLQLLFYSVGIGQISSEVPQNLSASRPQDRQFILSSKKLLLSDSGFYLCALGGGTEAFFGQGTRLTVV.

This chain connects TRBV12-5 to TRBJ1-1; D gene ambiguous. Germline V gene data show CDR1 as LGHNT and CDR2 as FRNRAP. Trimming took 5 bases from V and 10 from J, leaving 17 bases between them. This CDR3 spans 13 amino acids. This CDR3 reads CASGPDGSPGAFF. The CDR3 nucleotides are TGTGCTAGTGGTCCGGACGGATCACCGGGAGCTTTCTTT. The full variable domain, with the rest looked up from reference TRBV12-5 and TRBJ1-1, is DARVTQTPRHKVTEMGQEVTMRCQPILGHNTVFWYRQTMMQGLELLAYFRNRAPLDDSGMPKDRFSAEMPDATLATLKIQPSEPRDSAVYFCASGPDGSPGAFFGQGTRLTVV.

The rearrangement joins TRBV5-5 to TRBJ1-5; no reliable D call. The CDR3 contains 13 residues. The V and J ends lost 0 bases and 6 bases respectively, with 7 bases between them. Germline assignment: CDR1 SGHKS and CDR2 YYEKEE (reference sequence). CDR3 region: CASSLEAGQPQHF. CDR3 nucleotides: TGTGCCAGCAGCTTGGAAGCCGGTCAGCCCCAGCATTTT.

Note on this clone: This same CDR3 is encoded by further DNA sequences in the sample. The chain carries TRBV29-1 and TRBJ2-2, with D possibly matching TRBD1 (6 bases). CDR3 length: 12 residues. The germline CDR1 and CDR2 sequences are SQVTM and ANQGSEA. With 4 bases removed from V and 3 bases from J, the gap between germline ends came to 6 bases. The CDR3 reads CSVGGHTGELFF. CDR3 DNA sequence: TGCAGCGTTGGGGGGCACACCGGGGAGCTGTTTTTT.